This T cell receptor (beta chain) comes out of a study of CD8 T cells in ankylosing spondylitis. Using its own MiXCR run on the 5' RACE reads, TCRdb lists one record per CDR3 protein. This sample has some 200,000 distinct CDR3 sequences, with 18% found just once. This clonotype was seen ten or more times. The antigen remains unidentified. Regarding the study as a whole: Disease-linked clones had a CD8+ phenotype and relatively low frequency in peripheral blood.

Deletions cut 8 bases from V and 4 bases from J, with 8 bases between. The length of the CDR3 is 11 residues. The chain combines TRBV12-3 or TRBV12-4 with TRBJ1-2; D not certain. The clonotype originates from a male donor aged 10 to 35 with ankylosing spondylitis or in good health (not recorded which). Material for sequencing was blood, either unsorted or a sorted T cell fraction (not recorded which). CDR3 sequence (DNA): TGTGCCAGCGCGGCGATCTATGGCTACACCTTC. The encoded protein is CASAAIYGYTF.